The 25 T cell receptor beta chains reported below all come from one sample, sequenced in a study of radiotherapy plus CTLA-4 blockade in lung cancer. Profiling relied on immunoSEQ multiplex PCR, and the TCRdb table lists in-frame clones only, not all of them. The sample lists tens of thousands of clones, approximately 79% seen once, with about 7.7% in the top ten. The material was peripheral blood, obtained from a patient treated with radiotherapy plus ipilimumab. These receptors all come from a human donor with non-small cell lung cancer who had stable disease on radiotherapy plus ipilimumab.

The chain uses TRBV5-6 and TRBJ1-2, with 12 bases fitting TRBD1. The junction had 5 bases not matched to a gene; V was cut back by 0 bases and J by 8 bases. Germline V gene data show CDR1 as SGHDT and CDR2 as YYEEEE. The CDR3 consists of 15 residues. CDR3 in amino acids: CASSLAGTGGRGYTF. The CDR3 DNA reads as TGTGCCAGCAGCTTGGCTGGGACAGGGGGCCGAGGCTACACCTTC.

The CDR3 spells CASSPNGGGGNTIYF. The CDR3 DNA sequence: TGTGCCAGCAGCCCGAACGGTGGGGGTGGAAACACCATATATTTT. This sequence joins TRBV27 and TRBJ1-3, with D tentatively TRBD1 (5 bases). The CDR3 covers 15 residues. The V end lost 6 bases, the J end lost 3 bases, and 15 bases lay between the germline ends. Germline lookup yields CDR1 MNHEY and CDR2 SMNVEV (reference sequence).

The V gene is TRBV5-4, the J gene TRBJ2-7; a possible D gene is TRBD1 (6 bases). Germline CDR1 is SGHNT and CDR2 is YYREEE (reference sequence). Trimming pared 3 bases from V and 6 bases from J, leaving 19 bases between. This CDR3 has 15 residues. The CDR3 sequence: CASSYSQGRQPEQYF. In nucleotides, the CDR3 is TGTGCCAGCAGCTACTCACAGGGTAGGCAACCCGAGCAGTACTTC.

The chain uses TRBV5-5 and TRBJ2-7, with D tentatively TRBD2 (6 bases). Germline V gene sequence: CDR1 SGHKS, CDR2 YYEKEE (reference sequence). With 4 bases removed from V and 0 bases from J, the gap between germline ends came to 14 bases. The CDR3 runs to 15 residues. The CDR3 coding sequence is TGTGCCAGCAGCCCTCTTAGCGGCAGCTCCTACGAGCAGTACGTC. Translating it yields CASSPLSGSSYEQYV.

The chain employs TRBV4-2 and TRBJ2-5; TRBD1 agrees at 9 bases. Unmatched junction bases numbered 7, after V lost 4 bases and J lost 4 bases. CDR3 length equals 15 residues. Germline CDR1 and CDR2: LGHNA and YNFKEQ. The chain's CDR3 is CASSRTGQGGETQYF. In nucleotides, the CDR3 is TGTGCCAGCAGCCGAACGGGACAGGGTGGAGAGACCCAGTACTTC.

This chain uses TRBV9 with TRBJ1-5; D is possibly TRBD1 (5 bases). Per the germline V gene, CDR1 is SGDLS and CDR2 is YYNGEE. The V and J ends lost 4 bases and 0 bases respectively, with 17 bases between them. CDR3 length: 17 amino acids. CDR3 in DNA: TGTGCCAGCAGCCCCAGTGGGGGGATCCTTAGCAATCAGCCCCAGCATTTT. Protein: CASSPSGGILSNQPQHF.

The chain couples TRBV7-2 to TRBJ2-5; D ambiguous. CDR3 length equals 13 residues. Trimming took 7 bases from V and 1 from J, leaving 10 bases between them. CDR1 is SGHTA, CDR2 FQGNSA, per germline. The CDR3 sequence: CASTIFGQETQYF. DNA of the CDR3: TGTGCCAGCACGATCTTTGGCCAAGAGACCCAGTACTTC.

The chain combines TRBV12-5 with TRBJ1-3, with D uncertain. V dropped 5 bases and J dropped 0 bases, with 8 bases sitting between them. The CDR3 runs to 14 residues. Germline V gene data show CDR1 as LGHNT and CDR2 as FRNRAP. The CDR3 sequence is CASGAWNSGNTIYF. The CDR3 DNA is TGTGCTAGTGGTGCTTGGAACTCTGGAAACACCATATATTTT.

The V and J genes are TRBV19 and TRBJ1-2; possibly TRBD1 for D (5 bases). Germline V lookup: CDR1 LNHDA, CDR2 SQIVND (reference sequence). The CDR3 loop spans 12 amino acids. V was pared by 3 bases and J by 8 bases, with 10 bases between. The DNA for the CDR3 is TGTGCCAGTAGTATTCGGGGCGCGGGCTACACCTTC. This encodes CASSIRGAGYTF.

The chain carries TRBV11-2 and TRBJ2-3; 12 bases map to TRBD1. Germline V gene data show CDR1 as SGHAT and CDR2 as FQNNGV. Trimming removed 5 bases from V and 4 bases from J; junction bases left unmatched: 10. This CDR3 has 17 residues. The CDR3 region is CASSPWDRGRMADTQYF. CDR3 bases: TGTGCCAGCAGCCCTTGGGACAGGGGGCGTATGGCAGATACGCAGTATTTT.

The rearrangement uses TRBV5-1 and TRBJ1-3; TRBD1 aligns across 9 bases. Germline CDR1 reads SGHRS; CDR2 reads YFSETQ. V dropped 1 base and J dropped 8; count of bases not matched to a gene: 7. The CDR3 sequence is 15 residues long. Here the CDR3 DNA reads TGCGCCAGCAGCTTGAGGGGACAGGGTGAGGACACCATATATTTT. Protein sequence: CASSLRGQGEDTIYF.

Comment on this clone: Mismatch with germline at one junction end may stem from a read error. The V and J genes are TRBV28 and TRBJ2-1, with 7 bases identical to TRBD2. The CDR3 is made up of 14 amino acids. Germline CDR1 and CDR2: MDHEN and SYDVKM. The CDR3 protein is CACSFGGRLNEQFF. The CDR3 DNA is TGTGCCTGCAGTTTTGGCGGGAGACTCAATGAGCAGTTCTTC.

The CDR3 loop reads CASSQQTGQGDEQFF. The CDR3 DNA reads TGCGCCAGCAGCCAACAGACGGGACAGGGAGATGAGCAGTTCTTC. V and J are TRBV5-1 and TRBJ2-1; 9 nucleotides match TRBD1. From germline, CDR1 is SGHRS and CDR2 YFSETQ. Trimming at V came to 4 bases and at J to 8 bases, leaving 10 bases not matched to a gene. CDR3 size: 15 residues. Supplemented by reference TRBV5-1 and TRBJ2-1, the full variable domain reads KAGVTQTPRYLIKTRGQQVTLSCSPISGHRSVSWYQQTPGQGLQFLFEYFSETQRNKGNFPGRFSGRQFSNSRSEMNVSTLELGDSALYLCASSQQTGQGDEQFFGPGTRLTVL.

Here the CDR3 reads CASSVEGYGAQGNTIYF. Written as DNA, the CDR3 is TGTGCCAGCAGCGTAGAGGGATACGGGGCGCAAGGAAACACCATATATTTT. The rearrangement links TRBV9 to TRBJ1-3; D possibly corresponds to TRBD1 (5 bases). The CDR3 spans 17 residues. From germline, CDR1 is SGDLS and CDR2 YYNGEE. Trimming left V 0 bases short and J 4 bases short, with 17 bases between.

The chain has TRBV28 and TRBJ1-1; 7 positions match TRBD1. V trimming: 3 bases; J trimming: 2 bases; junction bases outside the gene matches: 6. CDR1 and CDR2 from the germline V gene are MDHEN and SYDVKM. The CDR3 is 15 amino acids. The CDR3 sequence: CASSFPDRLNTEAFF. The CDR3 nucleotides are TGTGCCAGCAGTTTCCCGGACAGGTTAAACACTGAAGCTTTCTTT.

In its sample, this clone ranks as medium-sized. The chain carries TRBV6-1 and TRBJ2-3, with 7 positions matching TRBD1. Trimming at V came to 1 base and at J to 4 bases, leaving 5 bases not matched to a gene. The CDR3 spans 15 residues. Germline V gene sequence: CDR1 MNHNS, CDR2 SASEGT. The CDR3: CASSEEQGKADTQYF. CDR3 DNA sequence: TGTGCCAGCAGTGAAGAACAGGGGAAGGCAGATACGCAGTATTTT.

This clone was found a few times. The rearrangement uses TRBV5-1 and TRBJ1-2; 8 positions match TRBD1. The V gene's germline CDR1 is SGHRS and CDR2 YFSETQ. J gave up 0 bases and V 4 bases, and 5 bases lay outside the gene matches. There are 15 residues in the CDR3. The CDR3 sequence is CASSPGQGANYGYTF. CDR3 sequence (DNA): TGCGCCAGCAGCCCCGGACAGGGCGCTAACTATGGCTACACCTTC.

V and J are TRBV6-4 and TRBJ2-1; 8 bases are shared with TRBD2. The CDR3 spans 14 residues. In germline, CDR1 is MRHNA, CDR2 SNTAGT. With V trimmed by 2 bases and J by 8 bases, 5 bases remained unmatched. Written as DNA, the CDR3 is TGTGCCAGCAGTGACGGACTAGCAGTGGATGAGCAGTTCTTC. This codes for CASSDGLAVDEQFF.

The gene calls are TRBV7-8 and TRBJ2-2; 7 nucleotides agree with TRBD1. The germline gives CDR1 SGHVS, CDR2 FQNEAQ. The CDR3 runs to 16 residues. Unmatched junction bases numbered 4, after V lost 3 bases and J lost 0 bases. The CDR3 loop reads CASSFRTGPNTGELFF. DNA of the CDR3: TGTGCCAGCAGCTTCCGGACAGGCCCGAACACCGGGGAGCTGTTTTTT.

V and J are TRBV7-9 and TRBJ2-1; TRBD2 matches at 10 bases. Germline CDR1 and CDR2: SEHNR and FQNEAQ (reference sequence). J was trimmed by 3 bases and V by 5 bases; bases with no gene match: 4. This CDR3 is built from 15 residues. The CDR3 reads CASSETSGYYNEQFF. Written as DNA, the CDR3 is TGTGCCAGCAGCGAGACTAGCGGGTACTACAATGAGCAGTTCTTC.

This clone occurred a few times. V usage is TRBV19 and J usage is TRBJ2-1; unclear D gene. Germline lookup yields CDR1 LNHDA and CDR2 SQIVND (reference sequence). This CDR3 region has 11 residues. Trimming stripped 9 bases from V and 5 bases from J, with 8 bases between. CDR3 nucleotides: TGTGCCAGCGTCTTAAACAATGAGCAGTTCTTC. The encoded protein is CASVLNNEQFF.

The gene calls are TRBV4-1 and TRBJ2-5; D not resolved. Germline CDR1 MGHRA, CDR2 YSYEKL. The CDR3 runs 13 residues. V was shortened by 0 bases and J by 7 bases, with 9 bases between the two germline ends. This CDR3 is CASSQDSGRTQYF. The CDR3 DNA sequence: TGCGCCAGCAGCCAAGATTCAGGACGGACCCAGTACTTC.

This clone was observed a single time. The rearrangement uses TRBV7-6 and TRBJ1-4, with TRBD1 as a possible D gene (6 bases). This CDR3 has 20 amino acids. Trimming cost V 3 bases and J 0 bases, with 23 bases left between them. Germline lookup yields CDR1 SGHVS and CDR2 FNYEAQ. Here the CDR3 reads CASSLETGRGRFATNEKLFF. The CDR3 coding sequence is TGTGCCAGCAGCTTGGAAACAGGGAGGGGACGATTTGCAACTAATGAAAAACTGTTTTTT.

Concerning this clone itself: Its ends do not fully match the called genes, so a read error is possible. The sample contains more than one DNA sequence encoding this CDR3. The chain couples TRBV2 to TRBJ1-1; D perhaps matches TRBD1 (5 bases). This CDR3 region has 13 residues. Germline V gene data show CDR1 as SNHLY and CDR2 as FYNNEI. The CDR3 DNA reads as TGTGCCAGCGAGGGTCAGGGAAACACTGAAGCCTTCTTT. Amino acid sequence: CASEGQGNTEAFF.

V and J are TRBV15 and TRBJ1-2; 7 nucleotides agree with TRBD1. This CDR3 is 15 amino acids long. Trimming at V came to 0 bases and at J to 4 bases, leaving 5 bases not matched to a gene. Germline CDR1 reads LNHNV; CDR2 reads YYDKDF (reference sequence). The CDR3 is CATSRDTGAGYGYTF. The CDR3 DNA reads TGTGCCACCAGCAGAGATACAGGGGCGGGCTATGGCTACACCTTC.